The clone carrying this T cell receptor beta chain has only one observation. The antigen remains unidentified. The CDR3 runs 16 residues. Germline V gene lookup returns CDR1 SGHTA and CDR2 FQGNSA. The V and J ends lost 2 bases and 5 bases, in that order; junction bases with no gene match: 8. This was a survey-level run. Generated by immunoSEQ multiplex PCR, the TCRdb table keeps only in-frame clones and is missing some. The sample lists around 100,000 clones, approximately 79% occurring once. The entry originates in a study of fetal regulatory T cell absence and autoimmunity. Study-level results: In IPEX syndrome, oligoclonal enrichment was read as supporting prenatal antigen-driven autoimmunity in the pancreas.

The chain combines TRBV7-2 with TRBJ2-7, with 11 bases fitting TRBD1. The receptor comes from a male donor with IPEX syndrome. The specimen sequenced was pancreas tissue. The CDR3 reads CASSLSRDRGVDEQYF. Here the CDR3 DNA reads TGTGCCAGCAGCTTATCCCGGGACAGGGGGGTCGACGAGCAGTACTTC.